This TCR beta chain appears in the sequencing data of a study of cytotoxic CD8 clonotypes in ibrutinib-treated CLL. Overall study: Patients attained around 25 partial and 2 complete responses; at median approximately 64 months, approximately 15 remained remitted while some 12 progressed.

This CDR3 spans 12 amino acids. V lost 1 base and J lost 0, with 4 bases in between. Germline loops: CDR1 GTSNPN, CDR2 SVGIG (reference sequence). To note about this clone: What it binds is unknown.

Study-wide points: Rising at ibrutinib response, clonality subsequently fell back toward baseline at progression. Clonotypes that were public were uncommon, and they contracted or stayed stable on treatment.

The table came from immunoSEQ multiplex PCR; TCRdb's copy has only in-frame clones and leaves some out. The data contain some 30,000 clones, approximately 80% of them singletons. This receptor was obtained from a human donor with chronic lymphocytic leukemia. The specimen comprised PBMCs, sampled after 36 months of ibrutinib treatment. The V call is TRBV30, the J call TRBJ2-7; no reliable D call. The DNA for the CDR3 is TGTGCCTGGAGTGACTACTCCTACGAGCAGTACTTC. Its protein is CAWSDYSYEQYF. The whole variable domain, remainder taken from reference TRBV30 and TRBJ2-7, is SQTIHQWPATLVQPVGSPLSLECTVEGTSNPNLYWYRQAAGRGLQLLFYSVGIGQISSEVPQNLSASRPQDRQFILSSKKLLLSDSGFYLCAWSDYSYEQYFGPGTRLTVT.